Shown below are 23 T cell receptor beta chains from a single sample sequenced in a study of blood T cell repertoires in COVID-19. The protocol was immunoSEQ multiplex PCR, while the TCRdb copy is restricted to in-frame clones and leaves out a portion. The sample shows about 39,000 clones, around 83% of them seen only once. Sequenced input: peripheral blood. These receptors all come from a man between 60 and 75 years old with acute or convalescent COVID-19.

V is TRBV7-2 and J is TRBJ1-5; no clear D. The CDR3 extends over 14 amino acids. Germline V gene data show CDR1 as SGHTA and CDR2 as FQGNSA. The V end was cut by 3 bases, the J end by 6 bases, with 12 bases between. This CDR3 is CASSFGNFPQPQHF. Written as DNA, the CDR3 is TGTGCCAGCAGCTTTGGTAACTTCCCTCAGCCCCAGCATTTT.

This chain uses TRBV19 with TRBJ2-6, with TRBD1 matching over 8 bases. The CDR3 extends over 17 amino acids. J lost 2 bases, V lost 5 bases, and 8 bases had no gene match. Germline-derived CDR1 and CDR2 are LNHDA and SQIVND (reference sequence). The chain's CDR3 is CASSSTGAVAGANVLTF. Here the CDR3 DNA reads TGTGCCAGTAGTTCGACAGGGGCCGTCGCTGGGGCCAACGTCCTGACTTTC.

The rearrangement joins TRBV19 to TRBJ2-7, with 8 bases matching TRBD2. The CDR3 totals 15 residues. Unmatched junction bases numbered 7, after V lost 6 bases and J lost 0 bases. From germline, CDR1 is LNHDA and CDR2 SQIVND (reference sequence). The CDR3, as DNA: TGTGCCAGTAGCCCGACTAGCGCCAGCTCCTACGAGCAGTACTTC. Protein: CASSPTSASSYEQYF.

The V gene is TRBV7-9, the J gene TRBJ1-2, with D maybe TRBD1 (5 bases). The CDR3 has 15 amino acids. The ends were cut back, 5 bases at V and 0 bases at J, with 13 bases in the middle. CDR1 and CDR2 from the germline V gene are SEHNR and FQNEAQ (reference sequence). DNA of the CDR3: TGTGCCAGCAGCGGTCAGACAGCTTCTAACTATGGCTACACCTTC. It yields the protein CASSGQTASNYGYTF.

The J gene is TRBJ1-6, the V gene TRBV3-1 (or the pseudogene TRBV3-2), with D hard to call. The CDR3 length is 16 residues. The germline gives CDR1 LGHDT, CDR2 YNNKEL (reference sequence). Between the trimmed V and J ends, which lost 3 bases and 0 bases, there was a span of 9 bases. This chain's CDR3 is CASSQAWSSYNSPLHF. CDR3 nucleotide sequence: TGTGCCAGCAGCCAGGCCTGGAGCTCCTATAATTCACCCCTCCACTTT.

The V gene is TRBV2, the J gene TRBJ2-7; 7 bases are shared with TRBD1. Germline CDR1 is SNHLY and CDR2 is FYNNEI. The CDR3 covers 13 residues. With V trimmed by 4 bases and J by 7 bases, 7 bases remained unmatched. CDR3 sequence (DNA): TGTGCCAGCAGTGGACAGGGATCGGGGGAGCAGTACTTC. Its protein product is CASSGQGSGEQYF.

The chain couples TRBV18 to TRBJ2-2; possibly TRBD1 for D (6 bases). This CDR3 region has 15 residues. Looked up from germline, CDR1 is KGHSH and CDR2 is LQKENI. Trimming removed 3 bases from V and 1 base from J, with 9 bases in between. CDR3 protein: CASSPGAWNTGELFF. CDR3 bases: TGTGCCAGCTCACCGGGGGCTTGGAACACCGGGGAGCTGTTTTTT.

The genes are TRBV6-5 and TRBJ1-2; no clear D. V was cut by 8 bases and J by 7 bases, with 14 bases left in between. Germline V gene data show CDR1 as MNHEY and CDR2 as SVGAGI. The CDR3 covers 12 residues. The CDR3 DNA is TGTGCCAGCGCCGGGGAATTTGGTGGCTACACCTTC. It yields the protein CASAGEFGGYTF.

V usage is TRBV19 and J usage is TRBJ2-7; tentative D call: TRBD1 (7 bases). CDR3 size: 15 residues. V was trimmed by 5 bases and J by 3 bases, leaving 17 bases between them. In germline, CDR1 is LNHDA, CDR2 SQIVND (reference sequence). CDR3 DNA sequence: TGTGCCAGTAGTCCTCAGGGGGGACCCTACTACGAGCAGTACTTC. Its translation is CASSPQGGPYYEQYF.

This chain links TRBV5-1 with TRBJ2-6; D is perhaps TRBD1 (6 bases). The germline V gene has CDR1 SGHRS and CDR2 YFSETQ. The CDR3 is made up of 16 amino acids. The germline V and J ends were trimmed by 6 bases and 0 bases, with 13 bases remaining between them. CDR3 in DNA: TGCGCCAGCACTTCAGGGGCCCTCTCTGGGGCCAACGTCCTGACTTTC. Protein sequence: CASTSGALSGANVLTF.

The V and J genes are TRBV18 and TRBJ2-7; 9 positions agree with TRBD2. J gave up 1 base and V 1 base, and 11 bases lay outside the gene matches. The CDR3 is 18 amino acids. The V gene's germline CDR1 is KGHSH and CDR2 LQKENI. Here the CDR3 reads CASSPRNSGSWKSYEQYF. CDR3 bases: TGTGCCAGCTCACCACGGAATAGCGGGAGCTGGAAGTCCTACGAGCAGTACTTC. The full variable domain, with the rest looked up from reference TRBV18 and TRBJ2-7, is NAGVMQNPRHLVRRRGQEARLRCSPMKGHSHVYWYRQLPEEGLKFMVYLQKENIIDESGMPKERFSAEFPKEGPSILRIQQVVRGDSAAYFCASSPRNSGSWKSYEQYFGPGTRLTVT.

CDR3 sequence: CASSDGQGAGDTQYF. In DNA, the CDR3 is TGTGCCAGCAGTGACGGACAGGGGGCCGGAGATACGCAGTATTTT. The chain couples TRBV6-4 to TRBJ2-3; 11 bases align to TRBD1. Germline V gene data show CDR1 as MRHNA and CDR2 as SNTAGT. The CDR3 is 15 amino acids. V was clipped by 2 bases and J by 5 bases; unmatched bases: 3.

The chain is built from TRBV6-5 and TRBJ1-1, with 8 bases fitting TRBD1. The CDR3 has 13 amino acids. Looked up from germline, CDR1 is MNHEY and CDR2 is SVGAGI. With 7 bases clipped from V and 1 base from J, the junction kept 2 bases outside the gene matches. Written as DNA, the CDR3 is TGTGCCAGCAAGGGACAGGAGAACACTGAAGCTTTCTTT. This encodes CASKGQENTEAFF.

The table lists this clone with a few counts. V is TRBV9 and J is TRBJ2-7, with TRBD1 as a possible D gene (6 bases). This CDR3 is built from 14 residues. The germline gives CDR1 SGDLS, CDR2 YYNGEE. V was trimmed by 3 bases and J by 0 bases, leaving 10 bases between them. The CDR3 nucleotides are TGTGCCAGCAGCGAGGGGGTCTTCTCCTACGAGCAGTACTTC. Amino acids: CASSEGVFSYEQYF.

This sequence joins TRBV28 and TRBJ2-1, with TRBD2 matching over 14 bases. The V gene end was trimmed by 4 bases and the J gene end by 4 bases; junction bases not matched to a gene: 12. Germline V gene sequence: CDR1 MDHEN, CDR2 SYDVKM. The CDR3 has 19 amino acids. The CDR3 sequence is CASSSLGLAGEAAYNEQFF. The CDR3, as DNA: TGTGCCAGCAGTTCTCTGGGACTAGCGGGAGAAGCCGCTTACAATGAGCAGTTCTTC.

V gene TRBV7-3 combines with J gene TRBJ2-1; D perhaps matches TRBD2 (6 bases). The CDR3 consists of 13 residues. CDR1 is SGHTA, CDR2 FQGTGA, per germline. Trimming stripped 6 bases from V and 2 bases from J, with 8 bases between. DNA for the CDR3: TGTGCCAGCAGTCGCGGGGCCTACAATGAGCAGTTCTTC. It encodes CASSRGAYNEQFF. The full variable domain, its missing parts supplied by reference TRBV7-3 and TRBJ2-1, is GAGVSQTPSNKVTEKGKYVELRCDPISGHTALYWYRQSLGQGPEFLIYFQGTGAADDSGLPNDRFFAVRPEGSVSTLKIQRTERGDSAVYLCASSRGAYNEQFFGPGTRLTVL.

This rearrangement joins TRBV19 to TRBJ1-5; no clear D gene. Deletions cut 9 bases from V and 4 bases from J, with 13 bases between. The length of the CDR3 is 13 residues. The V gene's germline CDR1 is LNHDA and CDR2 SQIVND (reference sequence). CDR3: CASGSTDNQPQHF. CDR3 in DNA: TGTGCCAGCGGTAGCACCGATAATCAGCCCCAGCATTTT. The entire variable domain, with the rest obtained from reference TRBV19 and TRBJ1-5, is as follows: DGGITQSPKYLFRKEGQNVTLSCEQNLNHDAMYWYRQDPGQGLRLIYYSQIVNDFQKGDIAEGYSVSREKKESFPLTVTSAQKNPTAFYLCASGSTDNQPQHFGDGTRLSIL.

This clone was seen only a few times. The chain couples TRBV28 to TRBJ2-7, with TRBD1 matching 7 bases. V trimming: 4 bases; J trimming: 0 bases; junction bases outside the gene matches: 12. This CDR3 comprises 17 residues. Germline CDR1 and CDR2: MDHEN and SYDVKM. Here the CDR3 DNA reads TGTGCCAGCAGTTCCCAGCCTCCGGGACAGAACTCCTACGAGCAGTACTTC. Protein product: CASSSQPPGQNSYEQYF.

The chain recombines TRBV7-2 with TRBJ2-4; the match to TRBD1 covers 7 bases. The length of the CDR3 is 14 residues. V dropped 5 bases and J dropped 4; count of bases not matched to a gene: 5. The V gene's germline CDR1 is SGHTA and CDR2 FQGNSA. The CDR3 DNA reads as TGTGCCAGCAGCCCCGGGGACAGAAAAAACATTCAGTACTTC. Its protein is CASSPGDRKNIQYF. Drawing the rest from reference TRBV7-2 and TRBJ2-4, the complete variable domain is GAGVSQSPSNKVTEKGKDVELRCDPISGHTALYWYRQSLGQGLEFLIYFQGNSAPDKSGLPSDRFSAERTGGSVSTLTIQRTQQEDSAVYLCASSPGDRKNIQYFGAGTRLSVL.

The V gene is TRBV6-5, the J gene TRBJ1-2, with D perhaps TRBD1 (5 bases). The CDR3 has 14 amino acids. Germline V lookup: CDR1 MNHEY, CDR2 SVGAGI. V lost 7 bases to trimming and J lost 4 bases, with 16 bases between them. The CDR3 DNA reads TGTGCCAGCACCCCCGGGGGAACGGGCTATGGCTACACCTTC. It translates to CASTPGGTGYGYTF.

The CDR3 DNA reads TGTGCCAGCAGTGAAGCGCCGGTTACGTCCGGGGAGCTGTTTTTT. It specifies CASSEAPVTSGELFF. The chain joins TRBV2 to TRBJ2-2, with unresolved D. The CDR3 is made up of 15 amino acids. Trimming pared 0 bases from V and 6 bases from J, leaving 11 bases between. CDR1 is SNHLY, CDR2 FYNNEI, per germline.

The chain couples TRBV5-1 to TRBJ2-5; 10 bases align to TRBD2. Germline V gene data show CDR1 as SGHRS and CDR2 as YFSETQ. V lost 0 bases to trimming and J lost 2 bases; unmatched junction nucleotides: 4. The CDR3 runs 16 residues. As DNA, the CDR3 is TGCGCCAGCAGCTTGGAGTCAGCGGGAGGGCAAGAGACCCAGTACTTC. Translated, it gives CASSLESAGGQETQYF.

The V call is TRBV27, the J call TRBJ1-1; D is possibly TRBD1 (6 bases). The V and J ends lost 8 bases and 4 bases respectively, with 23 bases between them. This CDR3 is built from 16 residues. Germline lookup yields CDR1 MNHEY and CDR2 SMNVEV (reference sequence). As DNA, the CDR3 is TGTGCCAGCGTGCCAGGGGTGGGGAGAGGGGGCACTGAAGCTTTCTTT. Translation gives CASVPGVGRGGTEAFF.